This TCR beta chain originates from a study of control samples from healthy donors and cancer patients. Data came from immunoSEQ multiplex PCR; TCRdb stores just in-frame clones and leaves some out. The sample yields more than 150,000 clones, over 85% seen once. Germline CDR1 ENHRY, CDR2 SYGVKD. The V end was cut by 3 bases, the J end by 5 bases, with 11 bases between. The CDR3 has 15 amino acids. Sequences were obtained from blood. The genes are TRBV10-3 and TRBJ1-6; unclear D gene. This receptor was identified in a man younger than 30 in good health. The CDR3 sequence: CAISDSKHNNSPLHF. Written as DNA, the CDR3 is TGTGCCATCAGTGATTCGAAACATAATAATTCACCCCTCCACTTT.